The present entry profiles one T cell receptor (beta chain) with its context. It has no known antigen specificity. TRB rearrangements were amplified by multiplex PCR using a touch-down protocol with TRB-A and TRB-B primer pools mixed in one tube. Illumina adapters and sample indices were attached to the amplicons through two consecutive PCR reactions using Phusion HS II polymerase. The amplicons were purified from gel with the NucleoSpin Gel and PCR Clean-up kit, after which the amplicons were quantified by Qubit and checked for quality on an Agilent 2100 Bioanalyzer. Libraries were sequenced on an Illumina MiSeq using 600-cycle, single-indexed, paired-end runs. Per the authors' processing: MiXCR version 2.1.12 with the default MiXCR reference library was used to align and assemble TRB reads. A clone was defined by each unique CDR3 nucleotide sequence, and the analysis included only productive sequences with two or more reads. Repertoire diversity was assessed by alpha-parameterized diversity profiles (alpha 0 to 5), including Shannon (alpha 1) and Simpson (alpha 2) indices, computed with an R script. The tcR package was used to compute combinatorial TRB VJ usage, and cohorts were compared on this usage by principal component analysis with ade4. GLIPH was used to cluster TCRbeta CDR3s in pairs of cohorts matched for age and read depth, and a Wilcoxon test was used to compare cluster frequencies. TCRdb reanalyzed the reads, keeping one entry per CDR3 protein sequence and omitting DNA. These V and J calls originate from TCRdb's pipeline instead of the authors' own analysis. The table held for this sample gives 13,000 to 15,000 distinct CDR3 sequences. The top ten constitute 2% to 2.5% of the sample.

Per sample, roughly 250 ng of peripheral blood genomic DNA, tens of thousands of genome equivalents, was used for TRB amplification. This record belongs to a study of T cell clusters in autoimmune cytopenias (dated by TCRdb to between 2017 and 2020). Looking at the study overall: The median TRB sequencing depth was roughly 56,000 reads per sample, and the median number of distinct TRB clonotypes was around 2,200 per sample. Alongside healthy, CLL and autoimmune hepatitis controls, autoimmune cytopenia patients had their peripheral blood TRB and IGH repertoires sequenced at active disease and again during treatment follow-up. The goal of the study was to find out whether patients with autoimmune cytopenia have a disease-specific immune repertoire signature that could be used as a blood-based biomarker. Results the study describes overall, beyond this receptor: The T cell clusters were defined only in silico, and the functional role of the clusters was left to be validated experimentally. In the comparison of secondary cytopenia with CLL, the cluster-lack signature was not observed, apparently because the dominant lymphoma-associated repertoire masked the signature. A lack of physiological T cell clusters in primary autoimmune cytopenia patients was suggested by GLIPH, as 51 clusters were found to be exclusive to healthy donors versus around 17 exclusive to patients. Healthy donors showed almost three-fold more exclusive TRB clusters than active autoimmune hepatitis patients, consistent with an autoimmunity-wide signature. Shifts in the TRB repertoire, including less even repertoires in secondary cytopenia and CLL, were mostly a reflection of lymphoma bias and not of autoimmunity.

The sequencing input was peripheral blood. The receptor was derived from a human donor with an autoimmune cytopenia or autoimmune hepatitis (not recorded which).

The CDR3 region: CAWSVPYRGRVETQYF. Recombination joined TRBV30 with TRBJ2-5; the D gene TCRdb calls, TRBD1, cannot be checked with no DNA. Looking up the germline V gene (reference sequence) yields CDR1 GTSNPN and CDR2 SVGIG. The CDR3, cysteine through phenylalanine, is 16 amino acids long. A DNA sequence was not provided.